This T cell receptor beta chain comes out of a study of blood T cell repertoires in COVID-19. Overall study: Sources were T cells, B-cell-depleted T cells, or PBMCs; the material itself was cDNA or gDNA.

Germline V gives CDR1 SGHTA, CDR2 FQGTGA. The CDR3 is 15 amino acids. V shed 7 bases and J shed 4 bases, with 16 bases lying between them. Produced via immunoSEQ multiplex PCR; TCRdb's table is partial and in-frame only. Of about 90,000 clones in the sample, roughly four fifths were seen once. The specimen was peripheral blood. The clonotype comes from a human donor in a cohort sampled during active COVID-19. The chain joins TRBV7-3 to TRBJ2-2, with D possibly TRBD1 on 6 matching bases. CDR3 in amino acids: CASIPGGQRTGELFF. CDR3 DNA: TGTGCCAGCATCCCCGGAGGACAGCGCACCGGGGAGCTGTTTTTT. Complete variable domain (other parts from reference TRBV7-3 and TRBJ2-2): GAGVSQTPSNKVTEKGKYVELRCDPISGHTALYWYRQSLGQGPEFLIYFQGTGAADDSGLPNDRFFAVRPEGSVSTLKIQRTERGDSAVYLCASIPGGQRTGELFFGEGSRLTVL.